These 30 T cell receptor beta chains were sequenced from one sample in a study of blood T cells in healthy people across ages (dated by TCRdb to between 2014 and 2017). Library preparation employed 5' RACE. The instrument given in TCRdb is Illumina HiSeq 2500. A second PCR of roughly 6 to 12 cycles was performed with a sample-barcoded 5' primer and a J-beta primer mix. TCRdb cleaned the public reads at Q25 with fastp, built clones with MiXCR and kept in-frame beta chains. All rows with the same CDR3 protein become a single entry with the most common DNA and genes. The sample yields approximately 800,000 distinct CDR3 sequences; under 40% were counted once. 10% to 15% of the sample rests with the top ten. The sample taken for sequencing was blood. The receptors here all came from a man in his late teens or twenties in good health.

This chain connects TRBV9 to TRBJ2-1; no clear D gene. Germline CDR1 reads SGDLS; CDR2 reads YYNGEE. Trimming took off 0 bases at V and 2 bases at J, with 12 bases between the two ends. The CDR3 has 16 amino acids. DNA for the CDR3: TGTGCCAGCAGCGTAGGGCGAGAAGGGCCCTACAATGAGCAGTTCTTC. Translating gives CASSVGREGPYNEQFF.

This chain uses TRBV29-1 with TRBJ1-5; the D gene is possibly TRBD1 (5 bases). Trimming took off 4 bases at V and 3 bases at J, with 10 bases between the two ends. The CDR3 length is 13 residues. Germline CDR1 and CDR2: SQVTM and ANQGSEA. The CDR3 DNA reads TGCAGCGTTGGGGGCAGCTACAATCAGCCCCAGCATTTT. It yields the protein CSVGGSYNQPQHF.

V usage is TRBV5-1 and J usage is TRBJ2-1; D perhaps matches TRBD1 (6 bases). Germline loops: CDR1 SGHRS, CDR2 YFSETQ. CDR3 size: 15 residues. The V end was cut by 3 bases, the J end by 5 bases, with 15 bases between. The CDR3, as DNA: TGCGCCAGCAGCTCGGAGACAGGAAGGCACAATGAGCAGTTCTTC. It is translated as CASSSETGRHNEQFF.

This clonotype was recorded a few times. The gene calls are TRBV10-3 and TRBJ2-3; D uncertain. The length of the CDR3 is 13 residues. The germline V gene has CDR1 ENHRY and CDR2 SYGVKD. V was cut by 6 bases and J by 3 bases, with 10 bases left in between. The CDR3 bases are TGTGCCATCAGACCCGACTCAACAGATACGCAGTATTTT. Amino acids: CAIRPDSTDTQYF.

As to this clonotype: A read error may explain this, as a much larger clone is one base away. The V call is TRBV4-3, the J call TRBJ1-2; D is perhaps TRBD1 (5 bases). CDR1 is LGHNA, CDR2 YSLEER, per germline. CDR3 size: 13 residues. V was pared by 5 bases and J by 5 bases, with 12 bases between. Here the CDR3 DNA reads TGCGCCAGCAGCAGAGGGGTCGGATATGGCTACACCTTC. Translation: CASSRGVGYGYTF.

The chain couples TRBV4-2 to TRBJ1-2, with 7 bases aligning to TRBD1. From germline, CDR1 is LGHNA and CDR2 YNFKEQ. Losses at the gene ends were 5 bases for V and 8 bases for J; bases not matched to a gene: 11. The CDR3 is 14 residues long. The CDR3 DNA sequence: TGTGCCAGCAGCGCAATGACAGGGCAGGAAGGCTACACCTTC. Translated: CASSAMTGQEGYTF.

This chain uses TRBV6-6 with TRBJ1-5; D perhaps matches TRBD1 (5 bases). Trimming stripped 4 bases from V and 1 base from J, with 14 bases between. The CDR3 is 16 residues long. Germline CDR1 and CDR2: MNHNY and SVGAGI (reference sequence). CDR3 amino acids: CASSSLDIYSNQPQHF. The CDR3 DNA reads as TGTGCCAGCAGTTCCTTGGACATTTACAGCAATCAGCCCCAGCATTTT.

Concerning this clonotype: Compared with germline, one end of the junction differs, possibly owing to a read error. The V gene is TRBV9, the J gene TRBJ1-2, with D possibly TRBD1 on 6 matching bases. Germline CDR1 SGDLS, CDR2 YYNGEE. The CDR3 sequence is 14 residues long. CDR3 region: CTSSGARTGSGYTF. Here the CDR3 DNA reads TGTACCAGCAGCGGGGCCAGAACAGGGTCGGGCTACACCTTC.

This clonotype has more than one count but fewer than ten. V usage is TRBV12-3 or TRBV12-4 and J usage is TRBJ2-1; 7 bases line up with TRBD2. Losses at the gene ends were 3 bases for V and 0 bases for J; bases not matched to a gene: 2. This CDR3 region has 15 residues. The CDR3 DNA sequence: TGTGCCAGCAGTTTTTGGACTAGCTCCTACAATGAGCAGTTCTTC. Translation gives CASSFWTSSYNEQFF.

For this clonotype: One base away lies a much larger clone, so this may be a sequencing read error. The J gene is TRBJ2-1, the V gene TRBV5-5, with TRBD1 matching over 10 bases. This CDR3 has 15 amino acids. CDR1 is SGHKS and CDR2 is YYEKEE in the germline V gene (reference sequence). CDR3 residues: CASSPTGTGENGQFF. CDR3 nucleotide sequence: TGTGCCAGCAGCCCAACCGGGACAGGGGAGAATGGGCAGTTCTTC.

The chain employs TRBV9 and TRBJ2-7, with 7 bases that match TRBD2. Trimming at V came to 4 bases and at J to 7 bases, leaving 14 bases not matched to a gene. The CDR3 loop spans 15 amino acids. Germline CDR1 SGDLS, CDR2 YYNGEE. CDR3: CASSPTSTNLNEQYF. Here the CDR3 DNA reads TGTGCCAGCAGCCCGACTAGCACGAATCTCAATGAGCAGTACTTC.

V usage is TRBV30 and J usage is TRBJ1-6, with D unresolved. Germline V gene sequence: CDR1 GTSNPN, CDR2 SVGIG (reference sequence). Between the trimmed V and J ends, which lost 2 bases and 8 bases, there was a span of 13 bases. The CDR3 length is 14 residues. Here the CDR3 reads CAWSLRQIDSPLHF. The CDR3 DNA reads TGTGCCTGGAGTCTTCGGCAGATCGATTCACCCCTCCACTTT. The full variable domain, with the rest looked up from reference TRBV30 and TRBJ1-6, is SQTIHQWPATLVQPVGSPLSLECTVEGTSNPNLYWYRQAAGRGLQLLFYSVGIGQISSEVPQNLSASRPQDRQFILSSKKLLLSDSGFYLCAWSLRQIDSPLHFGNGTRLTVT.

This clonotype was counted between two and nine times. The chain carries TRBV4-2 and TRBJ1-1, with a possible D match to TRBD1 (5 bases). CDR3 length: 14 amino acids. Trimming removed 0 bases at V and 9 bases at J, with 14 bases between. The V gene's germline CDR1 is LGHNA and CDR2 YNFKEQ. The CDR3 DNA sequence: TGTGCCAGCAGCCAAGATCACGAGACAGATCAAGCTTTCTTT. It yields the protein CASSQDHETDQAFF.

This clonotype was seen a few times. V and J are TRBV7-2 and TRBJ2-1; TRBD2 matches 13 bases. In germline, CDR1 is SGHTA, CDR2 FQGNSA. Unmatched junction bases numbered 5, after V lost 3 bases and J lost 9 bases. This CDR3 is built from 15 residues. The CDR3 reads CASSFTSGGAGEQFF. The CDR3 nucleotides read TGTGCCAGCAGCTTCACTAGCGGGGGGGCCGGTGAGCAGTTCTTC. Complete variable domain (other parts from reference TRBV7-2 and TRBJ2-1): GAGVSQSPSNKVTEKGKDVELRCDPISGHTALYWYRQSLGQGLEFLIYFQGNSAPDKSGLPSDRFSAERTGGSVSTLTIQRTQQEDSAVYLCASSFTSGGAGEQFFGPGTRLTVL.

The V and J genes are TRBV15 and TRBJ2-5; TRBD1 might be the D (5 bases). The V end was cut by 2 bases, the J end by 2 bases, with 9 bases between. Per germline, CDR1 LNHNV and CDR2 YYDKDF (reference sequence). This CDR3 is 14 amino acids long. The chain's CDR3 is CATSRPRVQETQYF. The CDR3 nucleotides are TGTGCCACCAGCAGACCCAGGGTACAAGAGACCCAGTACTTC.

This chain joins TRBV15 and TRBJ1-1, with D unresolved. The germline V gene has CDR1 LNHNV and CDR2 YYDKDF (reference sequence). The CDR3 totals 15 residues. Trimming stripped 0 bases from V and 2 bases from J, with 10 bases between. The CDR3 DNA follows: TGTGCCACCAGCAGAGATCGGAATCTAAACACTGAAGCTTTCTTT. It translates to CATSRDRNLNTEAFF. The full variable domain, in which reference TRBV15 and TRBJ1-1 provide the parts outside the CDR3, is DAMVIQNPRYQVTQFGKPVTLSCSQTLNHNVMYWYQQKSSQAPKLLFHYYDKDFNNEADTPDNFQSRRPNTSFCFLDIRSPGLGDTAMYLCATSRDRNLNTEAFFGQGTRLTVV.

Only a few counts were recorded for this clonotype. V gene TRBV5-5 combines with J gene TRBJ2-1, with D perhaps matching TRBD1 (5 bases). The J call may not be correct, given that the DNA end is closer to TRBJ2-7. This CDR3 region has 16 residues. Per the germline V gene, CDR1 is SGHKS and CDR2 is YYEKEE (reference sequence). CDR3 nucleotide sequence: TGTGCCAGCAGCTTGCCAGGGAAGGGCACCTACAATGAGCAGTACTTC. Translated: CASSLPGKGTYNEQYF.

The table lists this clonotype with a few counts. V usage is TRBV5-6 and J usage is TRBJ1-5, with D possibly TRBD1 on 5 matching bases. The V gene lost 1 base and the J gene lost 3 bases, with 20 bases spanning the gap. Germline assignment: CDR1 SGHDT and CDR2 YYEEEE. This CDR3 comprises 18 residues. CDR3 region: CASSLFGAGEGANQPQHF. Here the CDR3 DNA reads TGTGCCAGCAGCTTGTTCGGGGCGGGGGAAGGTGCCAATCAGCCCCAGCATTTT. Full variable domain (missing parts from reference TRBV5-6 and TRBJ1-5): DAGVTQSPTHLIKTRGQQVTLRCSPKSGHDTVSWYQQALGQGPQFIFQYYEEEERQRGNFPDRFSGHQFPNYSSELNVNALLLGDSALYLCASSLFGAGEGANQPQHFGDGTRLSIL.

CDR3 residues: CASRAGQGTRQPQHF. DNA of the CDR3: TGCGCCAGCAGGGCAGGACAGGGGACCCGTCAGCCCCAGCATTTT. This chain joins TRBV10-2 and TRBJ1-5, with TRBD1 matching 9 bases. V shed 6 bases and J 6 bases; nucleotides not matched to a gene: 9. The CDR3 is made up of 15 amino acids. The germline CDR1 and CDR2 sequences are WSHSY and SAAADI.

This clonotype was counted ten times or more. An end of the junction does not agree with germline; a read error may underlie this. V gene TRBV5-1 combines with J gene TRBJ2-1; TRBD1 or TRBD2 may be the D gene (5 bases each). This CDR3 has 13 amino acids. The germline CDR1 and CDR2 sequences are SGHRS and YFSETQ. This CDR3 is CASSLAGNNEQFF. CDR3 DNA: TGTGCTAGCAGCTTAGCAGGGAACAATGAGCAGTTCTTC.

The chain is built from TRBV12-3 or TRBV12-4 and TRBJ1-2; D is unresolved. V was trimmed by 3 bases and J by 5 bases, leaving 10 bases between them. There are 13 residues in the CDR3. CDR3 sequence reads: CASSFDITYGYTF. CDR3 DNA sequence: TGTGCCAGCAGTTTTGACATAACATATGGCTACACCTTC.

This clonotype was found once. The V gene is TRBV6-2 or TRBV6-3, the J gene TRBJ2-1; 7 nucleotides agree with TRBD2. Germline values: CDR1 MNHEY, CDR2 SVGEGT. The trim removed 8 bases at V and 0 bases at J, leaving 10 bases unmatched. The CDR3 runs 16 residues. The CDR3 region is CASGWLAEPSYNEQFF. The CDR3 DNA reads TGTGCCAGCGGTTGGCTAGCGGAGCCCTCCTACAATGAGCAGTTCTTC.

About this clonotype itself: Sequence at one end of the junction differs from germline and may be a read error. The CDR3 spells CAGSLDRDGAKLFF. Written as DNA, the CDR3 is TGTGCCGGCAGCCTGGACAGGGATGGGGCAAAACTGTTTTTT. This chain joins TRBV12-3 or TRBV12-4 and TRBJ1-4, with 8 nucleotides matching TRBD1. The CDR3 runs 14 residues.

This clonotype was seen only a few times. The V call is TRBV11-2, the J call TRBJ1-1; maybe TRBD1 (5 bases). Germline V lookup: CDR1 SGHAT, CDR2 FQNNGV. V gave up 1 base and J gave up 1 base, with 13 bases separating them. This CDR3 is built from 16 residues. CDR3 sequence (DNA): TGTGCCAGCAGCTTAGCTTTGGGGGGAGGGAACACTGAAGCTTTCTTT. Protein: CASSLALGGGNTEAFF.

The chain recombines TRBV7-9 with TRBJ1-1; D remains unclear. Germline CDR1 SEHNR, CDR2 FQNEAQ (reference sequence). CDR3 length: 10 residues. Trimming took 3 bases from V and 7 from J, leaving 3 bases between them. CDR3: CASSFREAFF. The CDR3 DNA reads as TGTGCCAGCAGCTTCCGTGAAGCTTTCTTT.

This clonotype came up a few times. The chain carries TRBV30 and TRBJ2-7, with 8 bases that match TRBD1. CDR1 GTSNPN and CDR2 SVGIG come from the germline V gene (reference sequence). This CDR3 has 12 amino acids. Trimming removed 3 bases from V and 2 bases from J; junction bases left unmatched: 0. CDR3 in amino acids: CAWSRGPYEQYF. As DNA, the CDR3 is TGTGCCTGGAGCAGGGGGCCCTACGAGCAGTACTTC.

The CDR3 loop is CASSEKAGTGEYEQYF. In nucleotides, the CDR3 is TGTGCCAGTAGTGAAAAAGCCGGGACAGGGGAATACGAGCAGTACTTC. J is TRBJ2-7 and V is TRBV19, with 10 bases fitting TRBD1. The J segment lost 4 bases and the V segment lost 5 bases, leaving 11 bases of the junction unmatched. Germline V gives CDR1 LNHDA, CDR2 SQIVND (reference sequence). This CDR3 comprises 16 residues.

V and J are TRBV7-2 and TRBJ2-4, with 7 positions matching TRBD2. The J call is uncertain, as TRBJ2-7 better fits the DNA end. Per germline, CDR1 SGHTA and CDR2 FQGNSA. The CDR3 consists of 14 residues. The CDR3 DNA is TGTGCCAGCAGCTTCGGACTAGACCTCTACGAGCAGTACTTC. Translating gives CASSFGLDLYEQYF.

This rearrangement joins TRBV4-2 to TRBJ1-1; no reliable D call. The CDR3 runs 14 residues. V was trimmed by 0 bases and J by 11 bases, leaving 16 bases between them. Germline lookup yields CDR1 LGHNA and CDR2 YNFKEQ. The CDR3 DNA follows: TGTGCCAGCAGCCAAGATGGCGGTGGAGGGTTGGCTTTCTTT. This sequence encodes CASSQDGGGGLAFF.

The CDR3 loop is CSASGDDGYTF. The CDR3 region has the DNA TGCAGTGCTAGTGGGGATGATGGCTACACCTTC. This rearrangement joins TRBV20-1 to TRBJ1-2; D is unresolved. The germline gives CDR1 DFQATT, CDR2 SNEGSKA (reference sequence). This CDR3 is built from 11 residues. The germline V and J ends were trimmed by 3 bases and 6 bases, with 8 bases remaining between them.